These T cell receptor beta chains were read from a single sample in a study of blood T cell repertoires in COVID-19. TCRdb's copy holds only in-frame clones and misses some; the assay was immunoSEQ multiplex PCR. The sample carries some 320,000 clones, just under 90% recorded once. Sample: peripheral blood. The receptors were sampled from a woman aged 25-40 years with COVID-19, enrolled during active disease. The CDR3 runs from the conserved cysteine through the conserved F or W. A D gene is named only where the DNA matches it firmly. Not every row has a clone size; where given, it reads once, few, many or a size class.

clone size	D gene	V gene	J gene	CDR3 protein	CDR3 DNA
once	.	TRBV4-1	TRBJ2-3	CASSGVGDRSTDTQYF	TGCGCCAGCAGCGGTGTAGGAGACAGGAGCACAGATACGCAGTATTTT
.	TRBD1	TRBV4-2	TRBJ1-1	CASSQPGTVLNTEAFF	TGTGCCAGCAGCCAACCCGGGACAGTGCTGAACACTGAAGCTTTCTTT
.	.	TRBV30	TRBJ1-6	CAWRYMDGRGGSPLHF	TGTGCCTGGAGATATATGGACGGTAGGGGTGGTTCACCCCTCCACTTT
.	.	TRBV2	TRBJ1-3	CASISADSSGNTIYF	TGTGCCAGCATTTCCGCGGACAGCTCTGGAAACACCATATATTTT
.	TRBD2	TRBV6-6	TRBJ2-5	CASSSGGETQYF	TGTGCCAGCAGTTCGGGGGGGGAGACCCAGTACTTC
.	.	TRBV14	TRBJ2-2	CASSQVPGSGELFF	TGTGCCAGCAGCCAAGTACCGGGGTCCGGGGAGCTGTTTTTT
.	TRBD2	TRBV6-5	TRBJ2-1	CASGPGLAFNEQFF	TGTGCCAGCGGACCGGGACTAGCGTTCAATGAGCAGTTCTTC
once	.	TRBV25-1	TRBJ1-4	CASSEYSGFPRGEKLFF	TGTGCCAGCAGTGAATATTCCGGGTTCCCTAGAGGAGAAAAACTGTTTTTT
.	TRBD1	TRBV28	TRBJ2-7	CASSPRDRDSYEQYF	TGTGCCAGCAGTCCCCGGGACAGGGATTCCTACGAGCAGTACTTC
.	TRBD2	TRBV16	TRBJ2-1	CASSQTRTSGGAGNEQFF	TGTGCCAGCAGCCAGACCAGAACTAGCGGGGGGGCCGGCAATGAGCAGTTCTTC
.	TRBD2	TRBV19	TRBJ2-7	CASSIGGTSYEQYF	TGTGCCAGTAGTATTGGGGGGACTAGTTACGAGCAGTACTTC
.	TRBD2	TRBV3-1/TRBV3-2	TRBJ2-3	CASSQGTSSDTQYF	TGTGCCAGCAGCCAAGGGACTAGCTCAGATACGCAGTATTTT
.	.	TRBV5-5	TRBJ2-2	CASSLTGAGELFF	TGTGCCAGCAGCTTGACGGGGGCCGGGGAGCTGTTTTTT
.	.	TRBV15	TRBJ2-7	CATGRRNSYEQYF	TGTGCCACCGGCAGGCGAAATTCCTACGAGCAGTACTTC
.	TRBD1	TRBV28	TRBJ2-7	CASKPPGTGGYEQYF	TGTGCCAGCAAACCCCCGGGGACAGGGGGATACGAGCAGTACTTC
.	TRBD2	TRBV6-1	TRBJ2-2	CASSARTSGNTGELFF	TGTGCCAGCAGTGCAAGGACTAGCGGAAACACCGGGGAGCTGTTTTTT
.	TRBD1	TRBV4-1	TRBJ2-2	CASSQHWGTENTGELFF	TGCGCCAGCAGCCAACATTGGGGGACAGAGAACACCGGGGAGCTGTTTTTT